Here is one TCR beta chain with its context. This clone was found a few times. What antigen it recognizes has not been identified. The sample holds no much larger clone one base away, and base qualities are not on file. These data originate in a study of PD-1 blockade in mismatch repair-deficient tumors (dated by TCRdb to 2015 to 2018). Regarding the research as a whole: Between late 2013 and 2016, 86 consecutive patients with about a dozen mismatch repair-deficient cancer types, all previously treated and progressing, were enrolled in the trial. Tumor-associated T cell clones were tracked in the peripheral blood of patients responding to PD-1 blockade by deep sequencing of TCR CDR3 regions.

Study-wide conclusions, independent of this receptor: Clones residing in the tumor, which were often undetectable in blood before treatment, expanded quickly after pembrolizumab and then contracted, generally before radiologic responses.

For each enrolled patient, mismatch repair deficiency was established using either polymerase chain reaction or immunohistochemistry. TCR sequencing was carried out for a few patients who responded to pembrolizumab therapy. The phase II trial prospectively evaluated PD-1 blockade with pembrolizumab in advanced mismatch repair-deficient cancers, independent of tissue of origin. Peripheral blood T cell samples were collected serially, before PD-1 blockade began and at several time points afterward. Blood sampling times were expressed in weeks after the first pembrolizumab dose. V and J lose 6 bases and 6 bases, and a span of 9 bases separates them. CDR1 MNHEY and CDR2 SMNVEV are derived from the germline V gene (reference sequence). The CDR3 contains 11 residues, cysteine and phenylalanine counted. Only the CDR3 DNA is retained, 33 bases long and in frame from the first base. Library creation used the immunoSEQ multiplex PCR assay. TCRdb retrieved this table from immuneACCESS and kept in-frame rearrangements only. Not all clones are present; in checked studies, unresolved V genes account for under half, and no reason is known for the remainder. A total of 56,000 or so clones appear in this sample, 78% of them only once. Of the sample, more than 2.5% falls within the top ten clones.

Source: peripheral blood, taken 4 weeks after starting pembrolizumab. This chain is built from TRBV27 and TRBJ2-7; no D gene is confidently identified. This TCR was sampled from an adult with mismatch repair-deficient cancer. Read as DNA, the sequence is TGTGCCAGCAGCGGGCTTCGCGAGCAGTACTTC. Its translation reads: CASSGLREQYF.